This entry lists 19 T cell receptor beta chains sequenced from one sample in a study of immune heterogeneity within non-small cell lung tumors. TCR beta CDR3 amplification used multiplex PCR with 32 V and 13 J primers. One entry per CDR3 protein, called by TCRdb with MiXCR from the multiplex PCR reads. The table records about 15,000 distinct CDR3 sequences, around 28% of them present only once. Bulk tumor genomic DNA, roughly 600 ng per sample, was the template. Biopsies that were spaced far apart were taken, several per primary tumor, during surgery. Samples came from untreated patients having curative surgery for newly diagnosed non-small cell lung cancer. Sequencing was done on a sample of lung tumor tissue. These receptors were obtained from a man in his forties with non-small cell lung cancer.

This clonotype ranks as medium-sized (0.01 to 0.1%). V and J are TRBV20-1 and TRBJ2-7, with 11 bases fitting TRBD2. Trimming took 6 bases from V and 4 from J; bases not matched to a gene: 5. The CDR3 runs to 13 residues. Germline loops: CDR1 DFQATT, CDR2 SNEGSKA (reference sequence). CDR3 region: CSATVAGGYEQYF. The CDR3 DNA is TGCAGTGCCACGGTAGCGGGAGGGTACGAGCAGTACTTC.

In its sample, this clonotype was seen a few times. A read error may account for a junction end that differs from germline. The V call is TRBV9, the J call TRBJ2-5, with D possibly being TRBD1 (6 bases). Germline lookup yields CDR1 SGDLS and CDR2 YYNGEE. This CDR3 comprises 12 residues. CDR3 nucleotide sequence: TGTACCAGCAGCCAACAGGGCGAGACCCAGTACTTC. Protein product: CTSSQQGETQYF.

Notes on this clonotype: A single base separates this from a much larger clone, so it may be a read error. J is TRBJ2-1 and V is TRBV6-1; 10 nucleotides align to TRBD2. In germline, CDR1 is MNHNS, CDR2 SASEGT. V shed 9 bases, J shed 10 bases, and the junction held 15 bases outside the gene matches. This CDR3 has 15 residues. CDR3 in amino acids: CARSPVIAGGREQFF. CDR3 sequence (DNA): TGTGCCAGAAGCCCCGTGATAGCGGGAGGCCGGGAGCAGTTCTTC.

In this sample, this clonotype turned up many times. Written as DNA, the CDR3 is TGTGCCAGCAGCTCTTCCCGTGGGGCGTACAATGAGCAGTTCTTC. Amino acid sequence: CASSSSRGAYNEQFF. The chain is built from TRBV7-3 and TRBJ2-1, with D possibly TRBD1 on 5 matching bases. Germline assignment: CDR1 SGHTA and CDR2 FQGTGA. The CDR3 length is 15 residues. V lost 4 bases, J lost 4 bases, and 14 bases lay in between.

By share of the sample, this clonotype is medium-sized (0.01 to 0.1%). The chain combines TRBV12-3 or TRBV12-4 with TRBJ2-1; 10 bases match TRBD2. V lost 3 bases to trimming and J lost 3 bases; unmatched junction nucleotides: 8. The CDR3 length is 17 residues. CDR3 sequence reads: CASSFGPSGRDYNEQFF. CDR3 coding DNA: TGTGCCAGCAGTTTCGGGCCCAGCGGGAGGGACTACAATGAGCAGTTCTTC.

Within the sample, this clonotype is medium-sized. The chain links TRBV13 to TRBJ2-7, with 14 bases matching TRBD2. Germline V gene sequence: CDR1 PRHDT, CDR2 FYEKMQ (reference sequence). The V gene end was trimmed by 4 bases and the J gene end by 7 bases; junction bases not matched to a gene: 3. The CDR3 loop spans 14 amino acids. CDR3 DNA: TGTGCCAGCAGCTCGGGACTAGCGGGAGATGAGCAGTACTTC. Translation: CASSSGLAGDEQYF. Complete variable domain (other parts from reference TRBV13 and TRBJ2-7): AAGVIQSPRHLIKEKRETATLKCYPIPRHDTVYWYQQGPGQDPQFLISFYEKMQSDKGSIPDRFSAQQFSDYHSELNMSSLELGDSALYFCASSSGLAGDEQYFGPGTRLTVT.

Concerning this clonotype: A single base separates this from a much larger clone, so it may be a read error. The CDR3 loop reads CASSRSLTGLLNTEAFF. CDR3 in DNA: TGTGCCAGCAGCCGATCGCTGACGGGACTGCTTAACACTGAAGCTTTCTTT. This sequence joins TRBV6-2 or TRBV6-3 and TRBJ1-1, with TRBD1 as a possible D gene (5 bases). Between the trimmed V and J ends, which lost 6 bases and 2 bases, there was a span of 22 bases. The germline V gene encodes CDR1 MNHEY and CDR2 SVGEGT. The CDR3 has 17 residues.

Note on this clonotype: Given a much more abundant clone one base away, this may be a read error. V gene TRBV27 combines with J gene TRBJ2-7; 7 bases agree with TRBD1. V gave up 6 bases and J gave up 0 bases; unmatched junction bases: 11. This CDR3 region has 16 residues. Germline CDR1 reads MNHEY; CDR2 reads SMNVEV (reference sequence). CDR3 DNA: TGTGCCAGCAGCCGAACCGTGACAGGGAGCTCCTACGAGCAGTACTTC. It encodes CASSRTVTGSSYEQYF.

The rearrangement joins TRBV20-1 to TRBJ2-3; 7 bases fit TRBD2. This CDR3 has 15 residues. The V segment lost 4 bases and the J segment 4 bases; nucleotides outside the gene matches: 11. The germline V gene encodes CDR1 DFQATT and CDR2 SNEGSKA (reference sequence). CDR3 loop: CSANPTSSGPDTQYF. CDR3 nucleotide sequence: TGCAGTGCTAACCCGACTAGCTCCGGACCAGATACGCAGTATTTT.

V usage is TRBV14 and J usage is TRBJ2-3; no reliable D call. Germline CDR1 and CDR2: SGHDN and FVKESK. The ends were cut back, 8 bases at V and 2 bases at J, with 17 bases in the middle. This CDR3 spans 15 amino acids. CDR3 loop: CASSRALGFTDTQYF. Written as DNA, the CDR3 is TGTGCCAGCTCGCGCGCCCTGGGTTTCACAGATACGCAGTATTTT. Full variable domain (outside the CDR3, taken from reference TRBV14 and TRBJ2-3): EAGVTQFPSHSVIEKGQTVTLRCDPISGHDNLYWYRRVMGKEIKFLLHFVKESKQDESGMPNNRFLAERTGGTYSTLKVQPAELEDSGVYFCASSRALGFTDTQYFGPGTRLTVL.

Ten or more counts support this clonotype. The genes are TRBV20-1 and TRBJ2-7; D gene ambiguous. Germline values: CDR1 DFQATT, CDR2 SNEGSKA (reference sequence). V was clipped by 6 bases and J by 4 bases, with 22 bases between them. This CDR3 has 15 amino acids. The CDR3 bases are TGCAGTGCCCCTAAAAGCCAGGCGGCGCCTTACGAGCAGTACTTC. It yields the protein CSAPKSQAAPYEQYF.

Note on this clonotype: Given a much more abundant clone one base away, this may be a read error. The genes are TRBV27 and TRBJ2-7; D gene ambiguous. V was cut by 5 bases and J by 3 bases, with 20 bases left in between. This CDR3 comprises 16 residues. Germline CDR1 reads MNHEY; CDR2 reads SMNVEV (reference sequence). Here the CDR3 DNA reads TGTGCCAGCAGTCCCCCAAGGGTGTTGGGTAACTACGAGCAGTACTTC. It yields the protein CASSPPRVLGNYEQYF.

This clonotype was detected many times. V is TRBV24-1 and J is TRBJ2-1; 10 bases map to TRBD1. Per germline, CDR1 KGHDR and CDR2 SFDVKD. The CDR3 has 14 residues. The V gene end was trimmed by 4 bases and the J gene end by 7 bases; junction bases not matched to a gene: 3. The CDR3 DNA follows: TGTGCCACCAGTGACCTGGACAGGGGGAATGAGCAGTTCTTC. As protein: CATSDLDRGNEQFF.

J is TRBJ1-5 and V is TRBV5-6; unclear D gene. Trimming stripped 1 base from V and 0 bases from J, with 11 bases between. This CDR3 comprises 16 residues. Germline V gene lookup returns CDR1 SGHDT and CDR2 YYEEEE. This CDR3 is CASSLRLGNSNQPQHF. CDR3 nucleotides: TGTGCCAGCAGCTTGCGTCTTGGAAATAGCAATCAGCCCCAGCATTTT. The complete variable domain, with remaining parts taken from reference TRBV5-6 and TRBJ1-5, reads DAGVTQSPTHLIKTRGQQVTLRCSPKSGHDTVSWYQQALGQGPQFIFQYYEEEERQRGNFPDRFSGHQFPNYSSELNVNALLLGDSALYLCASSLRLGNSNQPQHFGDGTRLSIL.

Within the sample, this clonotype is medium-sized. This rearrangement joins TRBV12-3 or TRBV12-4 to TRBJ2-7, with 12 bases that match TRBD2. There are 20 residues in the CDR3. V lost 3 bases and J lost 2; bases outside the gene matches: 17. CDR3 bases: TGTGCCAGCAGTTTCTCATTCAGTTCTGGGACTAGCGGGCCCACCTACGAGCAGTACTTC. Translated: CASSFSFSSGTSGPTYEQYF.

This clonotype appeared a single time. This may stem from a read error, because a much larger clone lies one nucleotide away. This chain connects TRBV27 to TRBJ1-6; no definite D call. This CDR3 has 14 residues. The germline V and J ends were trimmed by 8 bases and 5 bases, with 13 bases remaining between them. Germline lookup yields CDR1 MNHEY and CDR2 SMNVEV (reference sequence). CDR3 nucleotides: TGTGCCAGCCGGGTGGGTAGTAATAATTCACCCCTCCACTTT. Protein sequence: CASRVGSNNSPLHF.

By share of the sample, this clonotype is medium-sized. The rearrangement uses TRBV7-8 and TRBJ1-4; 12 bases map to TRBD1. The CDR3 is made up of 16 amino acids. CDR1 SGHVS and CDR2 FQNEAQ come from the germline V gene. The trim removed 5 bases at V and 10 bases at J, leaving 11 bases unmatched. The CDR3, as DNA: TGTGCCAGCAGCCCTCGAGCCGGGACAGGGGGCGGAAAACTGTTTTTT. Protein: CASSPRAGTGGGKLFF.

This clonotype is termed medium-sized. The chain links TRBV7-2 to TRBJ1-2; 7 bases line up with TRBD1. The V gene end was trimmed by 1 base and the J gene end by 6 bases; junction bases not matched to a gene: 14. In germline, CDR1 is SGHTA, CDR2 FQGNSA. The CDR3 totals 17 residues. CDR3 DNA: TGTGCCAGCAGCTTAGTAGGCAGGGGGTTGGGAGCTGATGGCTACACCTTC. It is translated as CASSLVGRGLGADGYTF.

With respect to this clonotype: Possible read error: a much larger clone is one base away. This CDR3 fails to terminate in the conserved phenylalanine or tryptophan, so it likely reflects a read error. The V and J genes are TRBV18 and TRBJ2-7, with unresolved D. This CDR3 has 14 residues. CDR1 is KGHSH, CDR2 LQKENI, per germline. Trimming left V 1 base short and J 1 base short, with 8 bases between. The DNA of the CDR3 is TGTGCCAGCTCACCACAGACCGGGTCCTACGAGCAGTACTGC. Translated: CASSPQTGSYEQYC.